The present T cell receptor (beta chain) was sequenced within a study of CD8+ T cells in alopecia areata. Isolated RNA was reverse transcribed into cDNA used as the sequencing template. The table came from immunoSEQ multiplex PCR; TCRdb's copy has only in-frame clones and leaves some out. There are about 110,000 clones in the sample; approximately 59% occur only once, and 20% to 25% lies in the top ten. Between the trimmed V and J ends, which lost 5 bases and 3 bases, there was a span of 8 bases. CDR3 size: 12 residues. The germline CDR1 and CDR2 sequences are SEHNR and FQNEAQ (reference sequence). This clone has just a few counts.

The chain recombines TRBV7-9 with TRBJ2-7; D is tentatively TRBD1 or TRBD2 (5 bases each). The source of this sequence is a human donor in good health. Sequencing was performed on CD8+ T cells sorted from blood. This CDR3 is CASSTGLYEQYF. CDR3 coding DNA: TGTGCCAGCAGCACGGGGCTCTACGAGCAGTACTTC.